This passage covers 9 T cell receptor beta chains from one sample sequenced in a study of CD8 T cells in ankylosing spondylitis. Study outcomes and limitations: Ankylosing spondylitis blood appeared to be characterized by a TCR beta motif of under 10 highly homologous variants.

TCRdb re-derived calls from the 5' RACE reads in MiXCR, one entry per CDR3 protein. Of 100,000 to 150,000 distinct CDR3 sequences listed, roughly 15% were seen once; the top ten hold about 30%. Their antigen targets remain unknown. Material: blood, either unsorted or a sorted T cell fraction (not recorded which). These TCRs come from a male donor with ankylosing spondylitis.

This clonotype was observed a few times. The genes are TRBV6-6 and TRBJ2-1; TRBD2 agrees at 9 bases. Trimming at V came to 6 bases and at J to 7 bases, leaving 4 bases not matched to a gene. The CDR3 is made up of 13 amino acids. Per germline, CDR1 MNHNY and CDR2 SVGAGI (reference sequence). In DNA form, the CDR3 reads TGTGCCAGCAGAAAGCGGGAGGAAAATGAGCAGTTCTTC. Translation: CASRKREENEQFF.

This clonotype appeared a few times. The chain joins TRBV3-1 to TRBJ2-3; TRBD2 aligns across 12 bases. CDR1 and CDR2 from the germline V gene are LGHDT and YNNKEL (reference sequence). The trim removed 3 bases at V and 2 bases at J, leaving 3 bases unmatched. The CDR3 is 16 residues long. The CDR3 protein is CASSQASGRATDTQYF. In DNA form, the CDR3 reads TGTGCCAGCAGCCAGGCTAGCGGGAGGGCCACAGATACGCAGTATTTT.

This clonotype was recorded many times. The CDR3: CASSSPGQGYEQYF. DNA of the CDR3: TGTGCCAGCAGTTCGCCGGGACAGGGCTACGAGCAGTACTTC. The gene calls are TRBV12-3 or TRBV12-4 and TRBJ2-7; 9 nucleotides match TRBD1. CDR3 size: 14 residues. The junction had 4 bases not matched to a gene; V was cut back by 4 bases and J by 3 bases.

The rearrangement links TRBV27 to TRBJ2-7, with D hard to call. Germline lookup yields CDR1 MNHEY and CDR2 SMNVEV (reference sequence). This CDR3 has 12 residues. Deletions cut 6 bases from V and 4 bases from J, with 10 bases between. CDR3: CASRTRGYEQYF. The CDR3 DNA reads TGTGCCAGCAGAACCCGTGGTTACGAGCAGTACTTC.

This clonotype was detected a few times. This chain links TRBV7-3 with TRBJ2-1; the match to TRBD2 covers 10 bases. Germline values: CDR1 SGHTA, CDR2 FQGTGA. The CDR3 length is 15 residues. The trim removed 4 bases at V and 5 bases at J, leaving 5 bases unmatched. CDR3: CASSYLAGDNNEQFF. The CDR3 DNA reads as TGTGCCAGCAGCTATCTAGCGGGGGATAACAATGAGCAGTTCTTC.

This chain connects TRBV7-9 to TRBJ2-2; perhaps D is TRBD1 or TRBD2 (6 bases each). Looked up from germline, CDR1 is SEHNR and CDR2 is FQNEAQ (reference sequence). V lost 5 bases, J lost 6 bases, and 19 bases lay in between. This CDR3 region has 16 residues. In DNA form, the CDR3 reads TGTGCCAGCAGCCACTTCGTTGGGGGGCTATCCGGGGAGCTGTTTTTT. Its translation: CASSHFVGGLSGELFF. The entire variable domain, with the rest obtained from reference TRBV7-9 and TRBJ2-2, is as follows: DTGVSQNPRHKITKRGQNVTFRCDPISEHNRLYWYRQTLGQGPEFLTYFQNEAQLEKSRLLSDRFSAERPKGSFSTLEIQRTEQGDSAMYLCASSHFVGGLSGELFFGEGSRLTVL.

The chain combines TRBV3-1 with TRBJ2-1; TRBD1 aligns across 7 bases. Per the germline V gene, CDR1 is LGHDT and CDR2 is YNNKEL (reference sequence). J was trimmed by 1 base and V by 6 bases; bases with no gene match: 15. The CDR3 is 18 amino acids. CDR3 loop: CASRRDVGAGGSYNEQFF. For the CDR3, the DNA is TGTGCCAGCAGACGAGATGTCGGGGCAGGGGGTTCCTACAATGAGCAGTTCTTC.

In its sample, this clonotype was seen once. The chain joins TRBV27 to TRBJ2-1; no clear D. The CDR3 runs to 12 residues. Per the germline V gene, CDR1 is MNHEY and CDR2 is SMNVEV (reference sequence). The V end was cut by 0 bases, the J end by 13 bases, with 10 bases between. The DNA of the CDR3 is TGTGCCAGCAGTTTATCGCTCGAGATTCAGTTCTTC. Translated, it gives CASSLSLEIQFF.

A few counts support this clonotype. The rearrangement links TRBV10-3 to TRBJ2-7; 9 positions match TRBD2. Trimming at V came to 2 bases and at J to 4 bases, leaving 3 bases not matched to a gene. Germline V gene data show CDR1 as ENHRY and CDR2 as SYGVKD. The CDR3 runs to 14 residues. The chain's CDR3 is CAISEGSGSYEQYF. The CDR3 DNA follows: TGTGCCATCAGTGAGGGTAGCGGGAGTTACGAGCAGTACTTC.